A selection of T cell receptor beta chains follows, all from one sample in a study of blood T cell repertoires in COVID-19. Assay used: immunoSEQ multiplex PCR; TCRdb lists only in-frame clones, some missing. This table holds 400,000 to 450,000 clones, roughly 90% found once. The material sequenced was peripheral blood. The receptors come from a man between 18 and 29 years old with COVID-19, enrolled during active disease. The CDR3 runs from the conserved cysteine through the conserved F or W. D genes are given only for firm matches. Rows give clone size only sometimes, using once, few, many, or a class for an expanded clone.

TRBD1	TRBV4-1	.	TRBJ2-7	CASSRSGTGGDEQYF	TGCGCCAGCAGCAGATCCGGGACAGGGGGGGACGAGCAGTACTTC
.	TRBV29-1	once	TRBJ1-1	CSVEPGDTEAFF	TGCAGCGTTGAACCGGGGGACACTGAAGCTTTCTTT
.	TRBV2	.	TRBJ1-4	CASSPWTARGEKLFF	TGTGCCAGCAGTCCTTGGACTGCCCGCGGGGAAAAACTGTTTTTT
.	TRBV20-1	.	TRBJ2-3	CSEILRDTQYF	TGCAGTGAGATACTAAGAGATACGCAGTATTTT
TRBD2	TRBV5-1	.	TRBJ2-1	CASSLETSVYNEQFF	TGCGCCAGCAGCTTGGAGACTAGCGTTTACAATGAGCAGTTCTTC
.	TRBV24-1	.	TRBJ1-5	CATYTGSNQPQHF	TGTGCCACTTATACAGGTAGCAATCAGCCCCAGCATTTT
TRBD1	TRBV9	.	TRBJ2-7	CASSTRTGGYNEQYF	TGTGCCAGCAGCACACGGACAGGGGGCTACAACGAGCAGTACTTC
TRBD1	TRBV5-4	.	TRBJ1-1	CASSGTGQNTEAFF	TGTGCCAGCAGCGGGACAGGGCAGAACACTGAAGCTTTCTTT
TRBD1	TRBV7-9	.	TRBJ2-1	CASSLDRVNEQFF	TGTGCCAGCAGCCTCGACAGGGTCAATGAGCAGTTCTTC
TRBD1	TRBV27	.	TRBJ2-3	CASSTGTGREGAQYF	TGTGCCAGCAGTACCGGGACAGGGAGGGAAGGGGCGCAGTATTTT
.	TRBV30	.	TRBJ1-6	CAWSSRRDSLNSPLHF	TGTGCCTGGAGTTCAAGACGGGACTCCCTCAATTCACCCCTCCACTTT
TRBD2	TRBV4-1	.	TRBJ2-5	CASSQDQRGHFWTQYF	TGCGCCAGCAGCCAAGACCAGCGGGGCCACTTTTGGACCCAGTACTTC
.	TRBV5-1	.	TRBJ1-6	CASGRGYNSPLHF	TGCGCCAGCGGTAGGGGGTATAATTCACCCCTCCACTTT
TRBD2	TRBV6-5	.	TRBJ2-3	CASSLAVGTDTQYF	TGTGCCAGCAGCCTAGCGGTAGGCACAGATACGCAGTATTTT
.	TRBV27	.	TRBJ2-3	CASRLRTSDTQYF	TGTGCCAGCAGACTGAGAACTTCAGATACGCAGTATTTT
TRBD1	TRBV24-1	.	TRBJ2-1	CATSDPGQGTDEQFF	TGTGCCACCAGTGACCCGGGACAGGGGACCGATGAGCAGTTCTTC
TRBD2	TRBV19	.	TRBJ2-1	CASSFSGLVYNEQFF	TGTGCCAGTAGTTTCTCGGGACTAGTATATAATGAGCAGTTCTTC
TRBD1	TRBV5-1	.	TRBJ2-1	CATSGGDRENEQFF	TGCGCCACCTCCGGTGGGGACAGGGAAAATGAGCAGTTCTTC
.	TRBV27	.	TRBJ2-3	CASSFGLTSTDTQYF	TGTGCCAGCAGTTTTGGGCTTACTAGCACAGATACGCAGTATTTT
.	TRBV12-3/TRBV12-4	.	TRBJ1-5	CASSLGGPQHF	TGTGCCAGCAGTTTAGGAGGGCCCCAGCATTTT
.	TRBV24-1	.	TRBJ2-7	CATSARDSRPYEQYF	TGTGCCACCAGTGCCCGGGACTCCCGGCCTTACGAGCAGTACTTC
TRBD1	TRBV18	.	TRBJ2-1	CASSPQGQVDNEQFF	TGTGCCAGCTCACCGCAGGGACAGGTCGACAATGAGCAGTTCTTC
.	TRBV21-1	few	TRBJ1-3	CASSPQDRISGNTIYF	TGTGCCAGCAGCCCCCAGGACAGGATCTCTGGAAACACCATATATTTT
TRBD2	TRBV4-2	.	TRBJ2-5	CASSHTPAGGETQYF	TGTGCCAGCAGCCATACTCCGGCGGGAGGAGAGACCCAGTACTTC
TRBD1	TRBV5-1	.	TRBJ1-4	CASSLGRDRGEKLFF	TGCGCCAGCAGCTTAGGCCGGGACAGGGGTGAAAAACTGTTTTTT
TRBD2	TRBV6-2/TRBV6-3	.	TRBJ2-3	CASSYGTSGGAGTQYF	TGTGCCAGCAGTTACGGGACTAGCGGGGGGGCAGGTACGCAGTATTTT
.	TRBV15	.	TRBJ2-2	CATSIDGANTGELFF	TGTGCCACCAGCATCGACGGGGCGAACACCGGGGAGCTGTTTTTT
TRBD2	TRBV24-1	.	TRBJ2-5	CATSDVTSGSSGKETQYF	TGTGCCACCAGTGATGTGACTAGCGGGAGCTCTGGGAAAGAGACCCAGTACTTC
TRBD1	TRBV12-3/TRBV12-4	.	TRBJ1-1	CASSRQGGTEAFF	TGTGCCAGCAGTAGACAGGGGGGGACTGAAGCTTTCTTT
.	TRBV11-3	.	TRBJ2-1	CASSPLEAGVNEQFF	TGTGCCAGCAGCCCGTTGGAGGCAGGGGTCAATGAGCAGTTCTTC
.	TRBV3-1/TRBV3-2	.	TRBJ2-1	CASSHLQRRNEQFF	TGTGCCAGCAGCCACCTACAACGGCGGAATGAGCAGTTCTTC
.	TRBV5-1	few	TRBJ1-5	CASSLDGGDQPQHF	TGCGCCAGCAGCTTGGATGGGGGCGATCAGCCCCAGCATTTT
.	TRBV21-1	.	TRBJ2-7	CARIRKVTGGYEQYF	TGTGCCAGGATACGAAAGGTGACCGGAGGCTACGAGCAGTACTTC
.	TRBV6-5	.	TRBJ2-5	CASSFAQVGETQYF	TGTGCCAGCAGTTTTGCACAGGTTGGAGAGACCCAGTACTTC
.	TRBV18	.	TRBJ1-2	CASSPRIGENYGYTF	TGTGCCAGCTCACCGCGGATCGGTGAAAACTATGGCTACACCTTC
.	TRBV19	.	TRBJ2-7	CASSSSVTYEQYF	TGTGCCAGTAGTAGTAGCGTGACCTACGAGCAGTACTTC
TRBD1	TRBV3-1/TRBV3-2	.	TRBJ1-1	CASSTRQGHTEAFF	TGTGCCAGCAGCACCAGACAGGGCCACACTGAAGCTTTCTTT
TRBD1	TRBV7-9	.	TRBJ1-4	CASSLVTGTEKLFF	TGTGCCAGCAGCTTAGTGACAGGGACTGAAAAACTGTTTTTT
TRBD1	TRBV24-1	.	TRBJ2-1	CATSDPAGTDHNEQFF	TGTGCCACCAGTGATCCAGCCGGGACAGACCACAATGAGCAGTTCTTC
TRBD1	TRBV5-1	once	TRBJ2-5	CASASDRPQETQYF	TGCGCCAGCGCCTCGGACAGGCCGCAAGAGACCCAGTACTTC
TRBD1	TRBV10-3	.	TRBJ2-7	CAISAGGEEQYF	TGTGCCATCAGTGCAGGGGGTGAGGAGCAGTACTTC